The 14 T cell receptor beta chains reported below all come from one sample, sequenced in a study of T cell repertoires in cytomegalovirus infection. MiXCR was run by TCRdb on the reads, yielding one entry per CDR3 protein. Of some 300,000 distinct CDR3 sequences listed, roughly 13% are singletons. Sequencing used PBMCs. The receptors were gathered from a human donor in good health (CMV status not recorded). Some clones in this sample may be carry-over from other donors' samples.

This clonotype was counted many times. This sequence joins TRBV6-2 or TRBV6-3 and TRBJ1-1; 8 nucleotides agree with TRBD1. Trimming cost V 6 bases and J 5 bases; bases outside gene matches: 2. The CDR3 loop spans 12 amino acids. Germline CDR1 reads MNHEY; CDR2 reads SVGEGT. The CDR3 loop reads CASSWTGTEAFF. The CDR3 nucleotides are TGTGCCAGCAGCTGGACAGGGACTGAAGCTTTCTTT.

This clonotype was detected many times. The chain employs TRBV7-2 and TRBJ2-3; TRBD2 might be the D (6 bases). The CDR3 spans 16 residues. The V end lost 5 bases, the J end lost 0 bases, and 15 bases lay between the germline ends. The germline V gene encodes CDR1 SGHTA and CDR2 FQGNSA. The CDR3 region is CASSPNRGTSTDTQYF. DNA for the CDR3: TGTGCCAGCAGCCCAAACCGCGGGACTAGCACAGATACGCAGTATTTT. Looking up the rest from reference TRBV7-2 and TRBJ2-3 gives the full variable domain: GAGVSQSPSNKVTEKGKDVELRCDPISGHTALYWYRQSLGQGLEFLIYFQGNSAPDKSGLPSDRFSAERTGGSVSTLTIQRTQQEDSAVYLCASSPNRGTSTDTQYFGPGTRLTVL.

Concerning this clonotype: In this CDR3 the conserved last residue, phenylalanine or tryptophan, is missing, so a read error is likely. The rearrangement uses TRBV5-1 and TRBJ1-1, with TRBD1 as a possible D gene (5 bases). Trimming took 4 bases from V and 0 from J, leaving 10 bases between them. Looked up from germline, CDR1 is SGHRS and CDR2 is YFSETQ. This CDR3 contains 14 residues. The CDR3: CASSPGTLNTEAFL. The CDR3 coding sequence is TGCGCCAGCAGCCCCGGGACCTTGAACACTGAAGCTTTCTTG.

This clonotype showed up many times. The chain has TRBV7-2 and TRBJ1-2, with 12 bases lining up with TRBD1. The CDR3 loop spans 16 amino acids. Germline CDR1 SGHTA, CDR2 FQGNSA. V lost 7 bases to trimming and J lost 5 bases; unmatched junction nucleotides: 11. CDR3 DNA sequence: TGTGCCAGCACCCGAGAGGGGGGACAGGGGGCGTATGGCTACACCTTC. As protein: CASTREGGQGAYGYTF.

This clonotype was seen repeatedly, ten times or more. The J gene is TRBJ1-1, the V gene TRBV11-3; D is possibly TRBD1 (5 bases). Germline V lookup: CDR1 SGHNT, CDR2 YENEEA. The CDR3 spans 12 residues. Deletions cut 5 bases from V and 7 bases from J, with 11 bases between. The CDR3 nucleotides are TGTGCCAGCAGCAGGGGAAGAAGTGAAGCTTTCTTT. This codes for CASSRGRSEAFF.

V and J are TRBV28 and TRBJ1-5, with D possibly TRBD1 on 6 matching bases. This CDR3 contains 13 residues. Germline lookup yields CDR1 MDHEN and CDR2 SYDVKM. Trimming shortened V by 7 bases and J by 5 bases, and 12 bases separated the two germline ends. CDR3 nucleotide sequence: TGTGCCAGCAAGGAGGGGGAGGATCAGCCCCAGCATTTT. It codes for CASKEGEDQPQHF.

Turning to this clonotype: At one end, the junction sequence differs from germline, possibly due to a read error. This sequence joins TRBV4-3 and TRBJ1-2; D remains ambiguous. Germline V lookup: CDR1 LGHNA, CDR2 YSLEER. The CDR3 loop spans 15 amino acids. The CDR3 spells CASSPVAGLTHGYSF. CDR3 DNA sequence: TGCGCCAGCAGCCCCGTCGCAGGTCTCACCCATGGCTACTCCTTC.

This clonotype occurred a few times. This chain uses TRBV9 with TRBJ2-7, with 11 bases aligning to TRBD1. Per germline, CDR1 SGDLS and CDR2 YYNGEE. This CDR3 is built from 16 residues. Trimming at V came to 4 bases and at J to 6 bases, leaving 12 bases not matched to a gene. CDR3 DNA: TGTGCCAGCAGCCTAAGAGGGACAGGGGGACTTGGCGAGCAGTACTTC. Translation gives CASSLRGTGGLGEQYF.

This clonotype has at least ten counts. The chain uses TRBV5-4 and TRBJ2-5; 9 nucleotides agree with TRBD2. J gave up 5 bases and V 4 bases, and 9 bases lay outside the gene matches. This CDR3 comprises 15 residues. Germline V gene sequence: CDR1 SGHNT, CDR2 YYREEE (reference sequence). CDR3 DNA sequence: TGTGCCAGCAGCCAACAGCGGGGGGCGGTGGAGACCCAGTACTTC. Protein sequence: CASSQQRGAVETQYF. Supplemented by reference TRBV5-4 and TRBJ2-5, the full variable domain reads ETGVTQSPTHLIKTRGQQVTLRCSSQSGHNTVSWYQQALGQGPQFIFQYYREEENGRGNFPPRFSGLQFPNYSSELNVNALELDDSALYLCASSQQRGAVETQYFGPGTRLLVL.

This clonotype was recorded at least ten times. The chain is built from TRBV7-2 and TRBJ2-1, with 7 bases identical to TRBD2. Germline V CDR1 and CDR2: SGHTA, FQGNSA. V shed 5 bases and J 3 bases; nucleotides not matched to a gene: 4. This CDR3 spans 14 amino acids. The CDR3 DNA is TGTGCCAGCAGCCCCAGGACTAGCTACAATGAGCAGTTCTTC. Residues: CASSPRTSYNEQFF.

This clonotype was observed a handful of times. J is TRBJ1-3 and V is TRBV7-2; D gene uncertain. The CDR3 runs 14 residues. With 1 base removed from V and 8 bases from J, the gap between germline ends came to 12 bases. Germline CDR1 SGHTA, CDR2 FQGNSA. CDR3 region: CASSLGPQQDTIYF. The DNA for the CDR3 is TGTGCCAGCAGCTTAGGTCCGCAGCAAGACACCATATATTTT.

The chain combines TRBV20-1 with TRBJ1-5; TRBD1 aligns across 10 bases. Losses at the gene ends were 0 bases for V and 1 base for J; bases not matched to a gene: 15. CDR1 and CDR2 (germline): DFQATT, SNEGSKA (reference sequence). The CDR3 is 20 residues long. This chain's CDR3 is CSARELRGDRGLLSNQPQHF. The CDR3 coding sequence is TGCAGTGCTAGAGAACTTAGAGGGGACAGGGGCTTATTAAGCAATCAGCCCCAGCATTTT.

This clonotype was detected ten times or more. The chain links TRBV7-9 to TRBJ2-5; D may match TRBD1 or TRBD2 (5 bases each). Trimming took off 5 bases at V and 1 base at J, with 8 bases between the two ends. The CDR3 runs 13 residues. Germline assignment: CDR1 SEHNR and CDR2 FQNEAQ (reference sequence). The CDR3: CASSGGPQETQYF. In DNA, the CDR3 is TGTGCCAGCAGCGGGGGTCCCCAAGAGACCCAGTACTTC.

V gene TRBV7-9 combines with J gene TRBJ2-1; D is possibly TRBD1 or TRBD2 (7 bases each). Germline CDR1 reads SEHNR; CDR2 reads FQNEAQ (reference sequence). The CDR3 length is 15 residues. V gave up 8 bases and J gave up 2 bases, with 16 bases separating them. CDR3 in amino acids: CASVLRGGTYNEQFF. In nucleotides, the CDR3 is TGTGCCAGCGTTCTCAGGGGGGGGACCTACAATGAGCAGTTCTTC.